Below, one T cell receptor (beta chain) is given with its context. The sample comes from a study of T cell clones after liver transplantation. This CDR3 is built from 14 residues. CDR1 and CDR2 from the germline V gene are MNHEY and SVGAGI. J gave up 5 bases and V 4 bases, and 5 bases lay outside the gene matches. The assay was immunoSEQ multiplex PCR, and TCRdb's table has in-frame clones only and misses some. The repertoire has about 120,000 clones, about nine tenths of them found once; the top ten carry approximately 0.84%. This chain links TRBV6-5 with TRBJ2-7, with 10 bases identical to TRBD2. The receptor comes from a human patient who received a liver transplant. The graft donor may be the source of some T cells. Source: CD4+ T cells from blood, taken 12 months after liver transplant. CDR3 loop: CASSLAGGLDEQYF. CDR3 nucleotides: TGTGCCAGCAGTTTAGCGGGAGGACTGGACGAGCAGTACTTC.